A single sample is the source of the 5 T cell receptor beta chains below, sequenced in a study of response to subunit inactivated influenza vaccine. MiXCR, run by TCRdb on the RT-PCR reads, gives a single entry per CDR3 protein. The table has approximately 490,000 distinct CDR3 sequences, 6% to 9% seen once; the top ten hold 13%. Specimen: PBMCs from blood, collected roughly 24 months after vaccination. The receptor source for this set is a man aged 50-75 years who received an inactivated influenza vaccine.

This clonotype was seen only a few times. V is TRBV5-1 and J is TRBJ2-6; no clear D. The CDR3 runs 16 residues. Germline values: CDR1 SGHRS, CDR2 YFSETQ. Trimming removed 4 bases at V and 1 base at J, with 12 bases between. The CDR3 spells CASSPGSNSGANVLTF. CDR3 nucleotides: TGCGCCAGCAGCCCTGGATCAAATTCTGGGGCCAACGTCCTGACTTTC.

This clonotype has at least ten counts. The chain links TRBV29-1 to TRBJ1-2; D is ambiguous. Trimming cost V 4 bases and J 8 bases, with 8 bases left between them. Germline V lookup: CDR1 SQVTM, CDR2 ANQGSEA. CDR3 length: 10 residues. CDR3 coding DNA: TGCAGCGTTGTTCATTACGGCTACACCTTC. Its protein product is CSVVHYGYTF. The full variable domain, its missing parts supplied by reference TRBV29-1 and TRBJ1-2, is SAVISQKPSRDICQRGTSLTIQCQVDSQVTMMFWYRQQPGQSLTLIATANQGSEATYESGFVIDKFPISRPNLTFSTLTVSNMSPEDSSIYLCSVVHYGYTFGSGTRLTVV.

There are many counts of this clonotype. V is TRBV5-6 and J is TRBJ2-3; 8 nucleotides align to TRBD2. This CDR3 spans 15 amino acids. J gave up 2 bases and V 4 bases, and 6 bases lay outside the gene matches. Germline-derived CDR1 and CDR2 are SGHDT and YYEEEE. CDR3 DNA: TGTGCCAGCAGCCCGGGACTAGTTTACACAGATACGCAGTATTTT. This translates into CASSPGLVYTDTQYF.

This clonotype was counted only a few times. The V gene is TRBV7-8, the J gene TRBJ1-5; 8 nucleotides agree with TRBD1. V lost 2 bases to trimming and J lost 3 bases; unmatched junction nucleotides: 9. This CDR3 is 17 amino acids long. CDR1 and CDR2 from the germline V gene are SGHVS and FQNEAQ. CDR3 residues: CASSLTPQGAANQPQHF. The DNA for the CDR3 is TGTGCCAGCAGCTTAACACCCCAGGGGGCCGCCAATCAGCCCCAGCATTTT.

The chain recombines TRBV7-2 with TRBJ1-1; D remains unclear. The V gene's germline CDR1 is SGHTA and CDR2 FQGNSA. Between the trimmed V and J ends, which lost 5 bases and 2 bases, there was a span of 12 bases. This CDR3 is built from 14 residues. The CDR3 nucleotides read TGTGCCAGCAGCCCCTCCGCGGGAAACACTGAAGCTTTCTTT. Its translation: CASSPSAGNTEAFF. The full variable domain, its missing parts supplied by reference TRBV7-2 and TRBJ1-1, is GAGVSQSPSNKVTEKGKDVELRCDPISGHTALYWYRQSLGQGLEFLIYFQGNSAPDKSGLPSDRFSAERTGGSVSTLTIQRTQQEDSAVYLCASSPSAGNTEAFFGQGTRLTVV.